This T cell receptor beta chain was recovered during a study of Tregs in tolerant kidney transplant recipients. The protocol was immunoSEQ multiplex PCR, while the TCRdb copy is restricted to in-frame clones and leaves out a portion. This sample has 95,000 or so clones, with under 95% found just once. Findings of the study overall: Few patients were studied, so findings need validation in larger groups. Changing PCR primers prevented nucleotide comparison between some patients' samples.

Regarding this clone: Its target is not known.

Mixed chimerism was transient after nonmyeloablative marrow transplants from related graft donors. Thawed PBMCs were FACS-sorted into unstimulated CD4+CD25+CD127- regulatory T cells, CD4+CD25- non-regulatory cells, CD4 and CD8 cells. Sequencing used CD4+ T cells from blood (PBMCs), obtained 12 months after the transplant. The sequence was obtained from a human patient who received a combined kidney and bone marrow transplant. Some T cells may be provided by the graft donor.

The chain's CDR3 is CASSHNSGEQFF. CDR3 DNA: TGTGCCAGCAGTCACAATTCGGGTGAGCAGTTCTTC. The chain is built from TRBV7-2 and TRBJ2-1; D is ambiguous. Germline V CDR1 and CDR2: SGHTA, FQGNSA. This CDR3 has 12 amino acids. V was pared by 6 bases and J by 9 bases, with 12 bases between.